A single sample is the source of the 7 T cell receptor beta chains below, sequenced in a study of radiotherapy plus CTLA-4 blockade in lung cancer. Produced via immunoSEQ multiplex PCR; TCRdb's table is partial and in-frame only. The sample yields 90,000 to 100,000 clones, roughly 74% seen once. The sample in question was peripheral blood, obtained from a patient treated with radiotherapy plus ipilimumab. The receptor set was obtained from a human donor with non-small cell lung cancer who had a partial response to radiotherapy plus ipilimumab. Some clones in this sample may be carry-over from other donors' samples.

This chain joins TRBV5-1 and TRBJ1-1; D unclear. The CDR3 consists of 15 residues. Trimming stripped 0 bases from V and 8 bases from J, with 17 bases between. Germline V gene data show CDR1 as SGHRS and CDR2 as YFSETQ. The CDR3 spells CASSLGALIRSEAFF. The CDR3 nucleotides are TGCGCCAGCAGCTTGGGGGCTCTCATAAGGTCAGAAGCTTTCTTT.

This chain joins TRBV9 and TRBJ2-5; TRBD2 agrees at 12 bases. CDR3 size: 16 residues. The germline CDR1 and CDR2 sequences are SGDLS and YYNGEE. The ends lost 0 bases at V and 5 bases at J; junction bases unmatched: 5. The CDR3 DNA follows: TGTGCCAGCAGCGTAGCCCTAGCGGGGGGGCGGGAGACCCAGTACTTC. It translates to CASSVALAGGRETQYF.

This clone appeared once. The chain has TRBV6-5 and TRBJ1-2, with 9 nucleotides matching TRBD1. The CDR3 covers 15 residues. Germline CDR1 is MNHEY and CDR2 is SVGAGI. The J segment lost 4 bases and the V segment lost 6 bases, leaving 9 bases of the junction unmatched. The CDR3 region is CASRPPPGQGYGYTF. As DNA, the CDR3 is TGTGCCAGCAGACCCCCTCCGGGACAGGGCTATGGCTACACCTTC.

This chain uses TRBV7-8 with TRBJ2-1, with D hard to call. Deletions cut 2 bases from V and 4 bases from J, with 9 bases between. Germline V CDR1 and CDR2: SGHVS, FQNEAQ. CDR3 length equals 14 residues. CDR3 region: CASSLSISYNEQFF. CDR3 nucleotide sequence: TGTGCCAGCAGCTTAAGTATCAGTTACAATGAGCAGTTCTTC. Drawing the rest from reference TRBV7-8 and TRBJ2-1, the complete variable domain is GAGVSQSPRYKVAKRGQDVALRCDPISGHVSLFWYQQALGQGPEFLTYFQNEAQLDKSGLPSDRFFAERPEGSVSTLKIQRTQQEDSAVYLCASSLSISYNEQFFGPGTRLTVL.

The J gene is TRBJ1-1, the V gene TRBV11-2, with D perhaps matching TRBD1 (6 bases). From germline, CDR1 is SGHAT and CDR2 FQNNGV. Trimming pared 5 bases from V and 5 bases from J, leaving 18 bases between. The CDR3 consists of 15 residues. The CDR3 spells CASSPFGGARTEAFF. Here the CDR3 DNA reads TGTGCCAGCAGCCCTTTCGGGGGGGCGAGGACTGAAGCTTTCTTT.

The chain links TRBV29-1 to TRBJ2-7, with D possibly TRBD1 on 8 matching bases. The CDR3 runs 13 residues. Trimming took 7 bases from V and 5 from J, leaving 18 bases between them. Germline lookup yields CDR1 SQVTM and CDR2 ANQGSEA. CDR3 sequence: CSASQGGPNEQYF. The CDR3 region has the DNA TGCAGCGCTTCACAGGGGGGGCCCAACGAGCAGTACTTC.

This sequence joins TRBV10-3 and TRBJ2-7; D gene uncertain. Germline values: CDR1 ENHRY, CDR2 SYGVKD. The CDR3 has 14 residues. The V end was cut by 0 bases, the J end by 6 bases, with 12 bases between. Here the CDR3 DNA reads TGTGCCATCAGTGAGTCGAGCCTCGCGCGCGAGCAGTACTTC. As protein: CAISESSLAREQYF.